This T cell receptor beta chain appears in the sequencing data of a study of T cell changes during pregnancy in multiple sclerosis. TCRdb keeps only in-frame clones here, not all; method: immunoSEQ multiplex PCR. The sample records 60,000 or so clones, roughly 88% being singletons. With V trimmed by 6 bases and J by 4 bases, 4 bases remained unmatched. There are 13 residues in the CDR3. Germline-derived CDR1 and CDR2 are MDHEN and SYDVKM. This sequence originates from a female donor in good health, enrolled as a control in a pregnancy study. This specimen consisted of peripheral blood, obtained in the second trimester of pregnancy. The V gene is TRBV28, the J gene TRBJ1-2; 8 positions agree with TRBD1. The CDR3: CASRPGQAYGYTF. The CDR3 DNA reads TGTGCCAGCAGGCCGGGACAGGCCTATGGCTACACCTTC.